These 30 T cell receptor beta chains were sequenced from one sample in a study of blood T cell repertoires in COVID-19. TCRdb keeps only in-frame clones here, not all; method: immunoSEQ multiplex PCR. This table has some 110,000 clones, 70% to 80% appearing once. Material for sequencing was peripheral blood. The receptors here all came from a man in his fifties with acute or convalescent COVID-19.

The chain links TRBV5-4 to TRBJ2-5, with a possible D match to TRBD1 (6 bases). Trimming left V 3 bases short and J 5 bases short, with 14 bases between. In germline, CDR1 is SGHNT, CDR2 YYREEE (reference sequence). The CDR3 contains 14 residues. Here the CDR3 DNA reads TGTGCCAGCAGCTCTACAGGGCGTCGGGAGACCCAGTACTTC. Translated: CASSSTGRRETQYF.

A few counts support this clone. V and J are TRBV4-1 and TRBJ1-2; perhaps TRBD1 as D (6 bases). Trimming cost V 8 bases and J 9 bases, with 19 bases left between them. This CDR3 contains 13 residues. CDR1 is MGHRA and CDR2 is YSYEKL in the germline V gene. The DNA for the CDR3 is TGCGCCAGCGGACAGACGCCCTCGGAGAGCTACACCTTC. Translation: CASGQTPSESYTF.

This clone turned up a few times. The rearrangement uses TRBV6-6 and TRBJ1-6; tentatively, D is TRBD1 (5 bases). V was trimmed by 4 bases and J by 7 bases, leaving 11 bases between them. This CDR3 is 14 amino acids long. The V gene's germline CDR1 is MNHNY and CDR2 SVGAGI (reference sequence). Here the CDR3 reads CASSSQSGNSPLHF. The CDR3 nucleotides read TGTGCCAGCAGTTCTCAATCAGGGAATTCACCCCTCCACTTT.

CDR3 DNA: TGCAGTGCCCACGGGGTTGAAAAACTGTTTTTT. It is translated as CSAHGVEKLFF. The chain has TRBV20-1 and TRBJ1-4; D is ambiguous. Per germline, CDR1 DFQATT and CDR2 SNEGSKA (reference sequence). V shed 6 bases and J shed 7 bases, with 9 bases lying between them. The CDR3 is 11 residues long.

The CDR3 spells CASSQVLYGTVNTEAFF. The CDR3 nucleotides read TGTGCCAGCAGCCAAGTTTTGTATGGGACAGTGAACACTGAAGCTTTCTTT. This sequence joins TRBV3-1 (or the pseudogene TRBV3-2) and TRBJ1-1; 7 bases line up with TRBD1. CDR1 and CDR2 (germline): LGHDT, YNNKEL (reference sequence). V lost 1 base and J lost 0; bases outside the gene matches: 8. CDR3 length: 17 residues.

This clone was recorded once. V is TRBV6-5 and J is TRBJ1-6, with 8 bases identical to TRBD1. There are 15 residues in the CDR3. CDR1 is MNHEY, CDR2 SVGAGI, per germline. J was trimmed by 8 bases and V by 2 bases; bases with no gene match: 5. The CDR3 DNA follows: TGTGCCAGCAGTTACAGTGGACAGGGCCATTCACCCCTCCACTTT. This codes for CASSYSGQGHSPLHF.

V gene TRBV2 combines with J gene TRBJ2-7, with 8 bases aligning to TRBD1. V was clipped by 6 bases and J by 6 bases; unmatched bases: 10. Per the germline V gene, CDR1 is SNHLY and CDR2 is FYNNEI. The CDR3 length is 14 residues. CDR3 DNA sequence: TGTGCCAGCAGGTTGGACAGGGCTGGGAGCGAGCAGTACTTC. Amino acid sequence: CASRLDRAGSEQYF.

This clone was seen more than once but under ten times. The genes are TRBV19 and TRBJ1-5, with 9 nucleotides matching TRBD1. CDR1 is LNHDA, CDR2 SQIVND, per germline (reference sequence). Trimming at V came to 6 bases and at J to 1 base, leaving 13 bases not matched to a gene. This CDR3 is 18 amino acids long. CDR3 DNA: TGTGCCAGTAGCCCATACAGGGGGCGGGGGTCGAGCAATCAGCCCCAGCATTTT. Amino acids: CASSPYRGRGSSNQPQHF.

The J gene is TRBJ2-3, the V gene TRBV7-8, with D perhaps TRBD1 (6 bases). CDR3 length: 16 amino acids. Trimming removed 0 bases at V and 6 bases at J, with 16 bases between. CDR1 is SGHVS, CDR2 FQNEAQ, per germline. The CDR3 DNA follows: TGTGCCAGCAGCTTAGCGGGGGCGGCTCCCGGGGATACGCAGTATTTT. This encodes CASSLAGAAPGDTQYF.

This chain uses TRBV3-1 (or the pseudogene TRBV3-2) with TRBJ1-1; D ambiguous. The V gene lost 3 bases and the J gene lost 6 bases, with 5 bases spanning the gap. The germline CDR1 and CDR2 sequences are LGHDT and YNNKEL (reference sequence). The CDR3 is 11 residues long. The CDR3 DNA sequence: TGTGCCAGCAGCCAGCGTGCTGAAGCTTTCTTT. It encodes CASSQRAEAFF.

The chain recombines TRBV5-8 with TRBJ2-2, with D perhaps TRBD1 (6 bases). This CDR3 spans 16 amino acids. V lost 0 bases to trimming and J lost 4 bases, with 13 bases between them. Germline-derived CDR1 and CDR2 are SGHTS and YDEGEE. The CDR3 loop reads CASSLGAGQFTGELFF. The DNA of the CDR3 is TGTGCCAGCAGCTTGGGGGCAGGACAGTTCACCGGGGAGCTGTTTTTT.

The chain employs TRBV18 and TRBJ2-3; 8 bases are a match to TRBD2. The CDR3 sequence is 16 residues long. CDR1 KGHSH and CDR2 LQKENI come from the germline V gene. V gave up 5 bases and J gave up 2 bases; unmatched junction bases: 9. The chain's CDR3 is CASSTRSGSNTDTQYF. CDR3 bases: TGTGCCAGCTCAACCCGGAGCGGGAGCAACACAGATACGCAGTATTTT.

V and J are TRBV4-2 and TRBJ2-7, with D perhaps TRBD1 (5 bases). CDR1 is LGHNA, CDR2 YNFKEQ, per germline. This CDR3 is 13 amino acids long. V was shortened by 3 bases and J by 0 bases, with 6 bases between the two germline ends. The CDR3 DNA sequence: TGTGCCAGCAGCCACGACAGCTCCTACGAGCAGTACTTC. Amino acid sequence: CASSHDSSYEQYF.

The chain carries TRBV18 and TRBJ2-7; the D gene is possibly TRBD1 (5 bases). Germline lookup yields CDR1 KGHSH and CDR2 LQKENI. Between the trimmed V and J ends, which lost 5 bases and 5 bases, there was a span of 25 bases. This CDR3 has 17 amino acids. CDR3 nucleotides: TGTGCCAGCTCAGCCGGACCCGGCCCAGGGCGCGATCACGAGCAGTACTTC. Protein product: CASSAGPGPGRDHEQYF.

The rearrangement joins TRBV5-6 to TRBJ2-3, with 7 positions matching TRBD2. Germline assignment: CDR1 SGHDT and CDR2 YYEEEE. The CDR3 extends over 13 amino acids. Unmatched junction bases numbered 6, after V lost 7 bases and J lost 4 bases. The CDR3 sequence: CASFDGGADTQYF. In DNA form, the CDR3 reads TGTGCCAGCTTCGATGGGGGGGCAGATACGCAGTATTTT.

The chain recombines TRBV5-4 with TRBJ1-4, with a weak D call TRBD1 (6 bases). CDR3 length: 17 amino acids. Trimming cost V 4 bases and J 3 bases, with 19 bases left between them. CDR1 and CDR2 from the germline V gene are SGHNT and YYREEE (reference sequence). Here the CDR3 reads CASSLGGGRIANEKLFF. The CDR3 DNA reads TGTGCCAGCAGCCTAGGGGGGGGGCGCATAGCTAATGAAAAACTGTTTTTT.

J is TRBJ2-1 and V is TRBV29-1; 10 bases match TRBD1. The V gene end was trimmed by 6 bases and the J gene end by 12 bases; junction bases not matched to a gene: 11. This CDR3 is built from 13 residues. CDR1 SQVTM and CDR2 ANQGSEA come from the germline V gene. CDR3 in DNA: TGCAGCGTCCCAACCGGGACAGGGGAAGGGCAGTTCTTC. Encoded protein: CSVPTGTGEGQFF.

The chain has TRBV9 and TRBJ2-7, with 9 bases fitting TRBD2. V shed 0 bases and J 1 base; nucleotides not matched to a gene: 2. The CDR3 loop spans 15 amino acids. Germline V CDR1 and CDR2: SGDLS, YYNGEE. CDR3 sequence (DNA): TGTGCCAGCAGCGTAGCTAGCGGGACTTCCTACGAGCAGTACTTC. Translating it yields CASSVASGTSYEQYF. Together with reference TRBV9 and TRBJ2-7, the CDR3 gives the full variable domain: DSGVTQTPKHLITATGQRVTLRCSPRSGDLSVYWYQQSLDQGLQFLIQYYNGEERAKGNILERFSAQQFPDLHSELNLSSLELGDSALYFCASSVASGTSYEQYFGPGTRLTVT.

CDR3 in DNA: TGTGCCAGCAGTTCAGCCCAGGGGGGTGATACGCAGTATTTT. Its protein is CASSSAQGGDTQYF. The V call is TRBV7-2, the J call TRBJ2-3; maybe TRBD1 (7 bases). The CDR3 is 14 residues long. Trimming shortened V by 6 bases and J by 6 bases, and 16 bases separated the two germline ends. CDR1 SGHTA and CDR2 FQGNSA come from the germline V gene.

The V gene is TRBV27, the J gene TRBJ2-7, with 9 bases fitting TRBD1. Germline V gives CDR1 MNHEY, CDR2 SMNVEV (reference sequence). The CDR3 covers 14 residues. V lost 5 bases to trimming and J lost 2 bases; unmatched junction nucleotides: 4. The CDR3 region is CASSLRQGAYEQYF. CDR3 sequence (DNA): TGTGCCAGCAGTCTTCGACAGGGGGCCTACGAGCAGTACTTC.

This sequence joins TRBV5-4 and TRBJ2-1; possible D gene TRBD1, 6 bases. Trimming took off 4 bases at V and 7 bases at J, with 18 bases between the two ends. CDR1 and CDR2 (germline): SGHNT, YYREEE (reference sequence). The CDR3 totals 15 residues. The CDR3 sequence is CASSARTANTNEQFF. Here the CDR3 DNA reads TGTGCCAGCAGCGCACGGACAGCGAATACGAATGAGCAGTTCTTC.

The genes are TRBV11-3 and TRBJ2-2, with D tentatively TRBD2 (5 bases). Germline V lookup: CDR1 SGHNT, CDR2 YENEEA. The CDR3 contains 14 residues. Trimming pared 5 bases from V and 6 bases from J, leaving 13 bases between. This CDR3 is CASSQSDGAGELFF. The CDR3 region has the DNA TGTGCCAGCAGCCAATCGGACGGGGCCGGGGAGCTGTTTTTT.

This chain joins TRBV4-1 and TRBJ2-7; 10 bases fit TRBD1. V shed 5 bases, J shed 5 bases, and the junction held 9 bases outside the gene matches. Germline V gene lookup returns CDR1 MGHRA and CDR2 YSYEKL. CDR3 size: 15 residues. The CDR3 protein is CASSVRDRGGHEQYF. The CDR3 coding sequence is TGCGCCAGCAGCGTCCGGGACAGGGGTGGCCACGAGCAGTACTTC.

The J gene is TRBJ2-5, the V gene TRBV9; D may be TRBD2 (5 bases). Trimming pared 7 bases from V and 2 bases from J, leaving 15 bases between. The CDR3 covers 14 residues. The germline CDR1 and CDR2 sequences are SGDLS and YYNGEE. The CDR3 protein is CASSWGSAQETQYF. The CDR3 DNA reads TGTGCCAGCTCCTGGGGTAGCGCACAAGAGACCCAGTACTTC.

V and J are TRBV6-5 and TRBJ1-4; D is unclear. CDR3 length: 15 residues. From germline, CDR1 is MNHEY and CDR2 SVGAGI. V lost 2 bases to trimming and J lost 8 bases, with 15 bases between them. The CDR3 DNA is TGTGCCAGCAGTTACGACCGGGTAGAGAGCGAAAAACTGTTTTTT. It is translated as CASSYDRVESEKLFF.

V is TRBV18 and J is TRBJ1-2; the match to TRBD1 covers 10 bases. After removal of 4 bases from V and 5 bases from J, the junction contained 1 base not matched to a gene. The CDR3 is 13 residues long. Germline CDR1 KGHSH, CDR2 LQKENI. The CDR3 bases are TGTGCCAGCTCACGGACAGGGGGGTATGGCTACACCTTC. Translation: CASSRTGGYGYTF.

In this sample, this clone turned up once. The gene calls are TRBV20-1 and TRBJ1-4; D is uncertain. In germline, CDR1 is DFQATT, CDR2 SNEGSKA (reference sequence). The CDR3 runs 12 residues. The ends were cut back, 3 bases at V and 5 bases at J, with 7 bases in the middle. The CDR3 is CSASGGNEKLFF. Written as DNA, the CDR3 is TGCAGTGCTAGTGGAGGGAATGAAAAACTGTTTTTT.

The V call is TRBV5-6, the J call TRBJ1-5; D possibly corresponds to TRBD1 (5 bases). Germline V gene sequence: CDR1 SGHDT, CDR2 YYEEEE. With 2 bases removed from V and 3 bases from J, the gap between germline ends came to 15 bases. The CDR3 runs 16 residues. CDR3 sequence reads: CASSFGLGVSNQPQHF. CDR3 nucleotides: TGTGCCAGCAGCTTTGGGCTAGGGGTATCCAATCAGCCCCAGCATTTT.

This clone was seen a few times. The gene calls are TRBV19 and TRBJ2-4, with 9 bases identical to TRBD2. The junction had 5 bases not matched to a gene; V was cut back by 5 bases and J by 0 bases. The CDR3 sequence is 16 residues long. Germline-derived CDR1 and CDR2 are LNHDA and SQIVND (reference sequence). The CDR3 sequence: CASSGTSLLAKNIQYF. The CDR3 DNA reads TGTGCCAGTAGTGGGACTAGCCTTCTAGCCAAAAACATTCAGTACTTC. Complete variable domain (other parts from reference TRBV19 and TRBJ2-4): DGGITQSPKYLFRKEGQNVTLSCEQNLNHDAMYWYRQDPGQGLRLIYYSQIVNDFQKGDIAEGYSVSREKKESFPLTVTSAQKNPTAFYLCASSGTSLLAKNIQYFGAGTRLSVL.

This clone was observed a few times. The chain has TRBV4-1 and TRBJ1-6, with D unclear. The V end lost 2 bases, the J end lost 7 bases, and 6 bases lay between the germline ends. CDR3 size: 13 residues. The V gene's germline CDR1 is MGHRA and CDR2 YSYEKL. CDR3 DNA: TGCGCCAGCAGCCAAATTCTGAATTCACCCCTCCACTTT. Protein product: CASSQILNSPLHF.